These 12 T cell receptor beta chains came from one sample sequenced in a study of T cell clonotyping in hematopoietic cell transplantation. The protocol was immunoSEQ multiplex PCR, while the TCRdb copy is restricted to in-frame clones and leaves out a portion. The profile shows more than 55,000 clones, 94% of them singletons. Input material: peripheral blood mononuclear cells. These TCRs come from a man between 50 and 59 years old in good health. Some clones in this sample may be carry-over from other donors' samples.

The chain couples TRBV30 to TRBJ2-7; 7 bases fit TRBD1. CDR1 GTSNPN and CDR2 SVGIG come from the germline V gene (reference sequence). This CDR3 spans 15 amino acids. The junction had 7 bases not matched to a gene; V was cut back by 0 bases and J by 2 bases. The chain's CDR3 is CAWSVLGQEPYEQYF. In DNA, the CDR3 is TGTGCCTGGAGTGTCCTTGGACAGGAGCCCTACGAGCAGTACTTC.

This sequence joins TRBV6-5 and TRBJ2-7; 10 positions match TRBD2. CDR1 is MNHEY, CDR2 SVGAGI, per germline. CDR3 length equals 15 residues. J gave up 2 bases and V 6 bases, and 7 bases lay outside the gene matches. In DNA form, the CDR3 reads TGTGCCAGCAGGTTACCTAGCGGGGGCCCCTACGAGCAGTACTTC. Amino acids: CASRLPSGGPYEQYF.

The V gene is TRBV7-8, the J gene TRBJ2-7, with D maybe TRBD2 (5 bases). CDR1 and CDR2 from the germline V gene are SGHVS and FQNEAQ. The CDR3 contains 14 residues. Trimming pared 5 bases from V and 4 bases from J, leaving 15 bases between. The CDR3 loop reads CASSALALGYEQYF. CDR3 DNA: TGTGCCAGCAGCGCGCTAGCACTTGGTTACGAGCAGTACTTC.

The DNA for the CDR3 is TGTGCCATCAGTGAGTGGGGCAGCTCACCCCTCCACTTT. Protein sequence: CAISEWGSSPLHF. J is TRBJ1-6 and V is TRBV10-3; tentative D call: TRBD1 (5 bases). The ends were cut back, 1 base at V and 10 bases at J, with 8 bases in the middle. CDR3 size: 13 residues. Germline CDR1 and CDR2: ENHRY and SYGVKD.

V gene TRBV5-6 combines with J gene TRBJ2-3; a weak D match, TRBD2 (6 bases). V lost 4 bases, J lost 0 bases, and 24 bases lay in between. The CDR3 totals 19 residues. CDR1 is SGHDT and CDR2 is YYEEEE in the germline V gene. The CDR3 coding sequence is TGTGCCAGCAGCCAGTTCCGGGACTTTCCCCTACTTAGCACAGATACGCAGTATTTT. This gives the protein CASSQFRDFPLLSTDTQYF. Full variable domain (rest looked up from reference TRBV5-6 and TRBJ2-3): DAGVTQSPTHLIKTRGQQVTLRCSPKSGHDTVSWYQQALGQGPQFIFQYYEEEERQRGNFPDRFSGHQFPNYSSELNVNALLLGDSALYLCASSQFRDFPLLSTDTQYFGPGTRLTVL.

CDR3 amino acids: CASRPGTGIDGNTIYF. CDR3 DNA: TGTGCCAGCAGACCGGGGACAGGGATAGACGGAAACACCATATATTTT. V and J are TRBV6-6 and TRBJ1-3, with TRBD1 matching over 9 bases. CDR3 size: 16 residues. Germline CDR1 is MNHNY and CDR2 is SVGAGI (reference sequence). The trim removed 6 bases at V and 4 bases at J, leaving 10 bases unmatched.

The CDR3 reads CASSYSNSNYGYTF. The CDR3 nucleotides are TGTGCCAGCAGTTACTCGAACAGTAACTATGGCTACACCTTC. The rearrangement joins TRBV6-5 to TRBJ1-2, with D uncertain. Germline V gives CDR1 MNHEY, CDR2 SVGAGI. The CDR3 covers 14 residues. The V end was cut by 0 bases, the J end by 1 base, with 6 bases between.

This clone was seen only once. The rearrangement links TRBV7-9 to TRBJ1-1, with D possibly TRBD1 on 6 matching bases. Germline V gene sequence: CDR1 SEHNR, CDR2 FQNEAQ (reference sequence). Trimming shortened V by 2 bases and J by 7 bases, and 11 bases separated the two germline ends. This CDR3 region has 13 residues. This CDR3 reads CASSLPGQIEAFF. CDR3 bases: TGTGCCAGCAGCTTACCTGGACAGATTGAAGCTTTCTTT.

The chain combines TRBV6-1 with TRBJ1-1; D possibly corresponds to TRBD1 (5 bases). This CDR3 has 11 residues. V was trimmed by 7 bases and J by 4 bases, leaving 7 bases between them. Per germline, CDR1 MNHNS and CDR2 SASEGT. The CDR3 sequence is CASIQGTEAFF. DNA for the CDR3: TGTGCCAGCATTCAGGGCACTGAAGCTTTCTTT.

In DNA, the CDR3 is TGTGCCAGCAGCGTAGGGGCGGGAGACAGCACAGATACGCAGTATTTT. Translating it yields CASSVGAGDSTDTQYF. The rearrangement links TRBV9 to TRBJ2-3; 7 nucleotides match TRBD2. Germline CDR1 and CDR2: SGDLS and YYNGEE. The trim removed 0 bases at V and 0 bases at J, leaving 4 bases unmatched. The CDR3 sequence is 16 residues long.

The CDR3 reads CASSQGVWVRQETQYF. The CDR3 DNA is TGTGCCAGCAGCCAAGGGGTCTGGGTTCGGCAAGAGACCCAGTACTTC. The chain links TRBV14 to TRBJ2-5, with D hard to call. V was trimmed by 1 base and J by 2 bases, leaving 14 bases between them. Germline CDR1 reads SGHDN; CDR2 reads FVKESK. There are 16 residues in the CDR3.

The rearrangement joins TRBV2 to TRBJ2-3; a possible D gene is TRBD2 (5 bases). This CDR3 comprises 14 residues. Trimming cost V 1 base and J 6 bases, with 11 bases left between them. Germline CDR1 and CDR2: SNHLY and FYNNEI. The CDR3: CASSEGTPGDTQYF. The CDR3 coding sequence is TGTGCCAGCAGTGAAGGTACTCCGGGGGATACGCAGTATTTT.